This TCR beta chain was identified in a study of shared clonotypes between healthy human individuals (TCRdb year 2020). A note on the overall study: A couple of women and three men aged 18 to 49 years were included in the cohort. Blood TCR repertoires of about 5 healthy adults were deeply sequenced to estimate repertoire size and the extent of clonotype sharing between individuals. Each donor's leukapheresis produced roughly between roughly 0.85 and 10 billion PBMCs. Per donor, three plates each were used for CD4 naive and CD4 memory, two for CD8 naive, and one for CD8 memory. Different laboratories and diverse techniques were used to prepare libraries and sequence TCR repertoires, to increase sequencing depth and limit assay-specific biases.

Using the deep immunoSEQ assay, TCR CDR3 regions were amplified from genomic DNA by multiplex PCR. Extracted genomic DNA from each cell subset was distributed evenly across all wells of several immunoSEQ 96-well plates, and each plate was treated as a replicate. For sorted subsets, each replicate PCR was loaded with 200 ng genomic DNA, equivalent to 32,000 or so T cell genomes. Purified libraries were measured with a Qubit 3.0 fluorometer, size-checked on a Bioanalyzer 2100, and measured again with the KAPA Library Quantification kit. A separate single-read 150-cycle Illumina NextSeq 550 flow cell was used to sequence each immunoSEQ 96-well plate. The authors' analysis ran thus. Because the immunoSEQ output held only junctional sequences and lacked quality scores, the filtering could not match the filtering applied to full-length reads. Sequences were annotated with PyIR, a Python wrapper for IgBLAST v1.9, and V/J genes and CDR3 were assigned using IMGT germline references. Reads were filtered out if the reads had weak V/J assignments (E-value above 1e-6), no CDR3, stop codons, out-of-frame junctions, or ambiguous translated residues. V3J clonotypes were defined by identical inferred V gene, J gene, and CDR3 amino acid sequence. Percentage overlap between repertoires was computed as shared unique clonotypes divided by the size of the smaller repertoire. RTK rarefaction, the Chao1 estimator, and Recon v2.1 estimates of unobserved clonotypes were used to assess repertoire richness. Generation probabilities for all TCRbeta clonotypes obtained by the gDNA method from a few donors were computed using OLGA. TCRdb's version of the immuneACCESS table is confined to in-frame rearrangements and falls short of the full clone set. An unresolved V gene accounts for under half of the shortfall where checked; the remainder is of unknown origin. V, J and clone size reflect that table, while D and trimming were determined from the DNA. In all, the sample holds under 2.5 million clones, and 85% to 95% of those were seen once. The ten largest clones represent approximately 0.39% of the sample.

Healthy HIV-negative adults with no recently reported acute infections or vaccinations were included as donors. Only Caucasian adults living in Nashville, Tennessee, USA were represented among the donors. Magnetic negative selection was used to enrich CD4+ T cells, after which naive cells were positively selected on CD45RA and the negative fraction became the memory subset. Blood was obtained by leukapheresis, after which PBMCs were separated by Ficoll-Histopaque density gradient centrifugation and cryopreserved in liquid nitrogen vapor phase. Analytical flow cytometry was used to check the purity and quantity of each magnetically sorted T cell population. Genomic DNA was isolated from every sorted fraction and measured by UV absorbance on a Nanodrop 2000c. V and J lose 8 bases and 2 bases, and a span of 18 bases separates them. The CDR3 measures 16 amino acids from cysteine to phenylalanine. The only DNA kept is the CDR3, 48 bases in frame from the first base. The germline V gene provides CDR1 MDHEN and CDR2 SYDVKM.

As regards this clone: It has no known antigen specificity. Base qualities were left out, and no much larger clone turns up one base away.

The study at large found these results: About 5% of naive CD4, roughly 3.6% of naive CD8, approximately 2% of memory CD4, and over 0.35% of memory CD8 clonotypes were shared across several donors. Because the study included a small number of donors, the genetic and exposure-history diversity represented was limited. Estimated clonotype richness was generally larger for naive than for memory subsets. Pairwise subsampling led to the expectation that sequencing depth would affect the degree of clonotype sharing among donors. Compared with non-shared clonotypes, clonotypes shared by all four sorted-subset donors had higher generation probabilities. Rarefaction of sorted-subset datasets indicated incomplete sequencing despite the large sequencing depth. Sampling was restricted to blood, and TCR repertoires in tissues likely differ from the TCR repertoires found in blood.

This receptor was identified in a man aged 18-30 years in good health. Some clones in this sample may be carry-over from other donors' samples. Material for sequencing was naive CD4+ T cells from PBMCs. What this sample's cell subset or site label stands for: CD45RA+ positively selected. The V gene is TRBV28 and the J gene is TRBJ2-2, with the D segment possibly TRBD1 or TRBD2, each aligning over 5 bases. The base sequence is TGTGCCAGCCAACCCGAGGGGCCCGTTAACACCGGGGAGCTGTTTTTT. This yields the protein CASQPEGPVNTGELFF. Reference TRBV28 and TRBJ2-2 proteins supply the regions before and after the CDR3; the full variable domain is: DVKVTQSSRYLVKRTGEKVFLECVQDMDHENMFWYRQDPGLGLRLIYFSYDVKMKEKGDIPEGYSVSREKKERFSLILESASTNQTSMYLCASQPEGPVNTGELFFGEGSRLTVL.